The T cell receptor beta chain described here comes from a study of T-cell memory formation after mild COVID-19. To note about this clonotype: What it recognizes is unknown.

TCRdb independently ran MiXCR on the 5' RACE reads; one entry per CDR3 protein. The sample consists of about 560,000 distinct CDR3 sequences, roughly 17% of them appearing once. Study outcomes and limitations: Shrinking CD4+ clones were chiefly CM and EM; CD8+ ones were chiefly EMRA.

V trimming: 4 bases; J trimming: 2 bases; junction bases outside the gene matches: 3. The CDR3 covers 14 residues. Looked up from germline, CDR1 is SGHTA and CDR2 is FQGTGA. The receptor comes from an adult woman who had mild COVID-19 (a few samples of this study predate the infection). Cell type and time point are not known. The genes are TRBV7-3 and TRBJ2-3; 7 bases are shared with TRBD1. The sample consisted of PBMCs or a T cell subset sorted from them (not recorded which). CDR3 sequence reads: CASSSDRHTDTQYF. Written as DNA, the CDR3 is TGTGCCAGCAGCTCGGACAGGCACACAGATACGCAGTATTTT.